The 9 T cell receptor beta chains in this list originate from one sample, sequenced in a study of blood T cell repertoires in COVID-19. Clones were sequenced by immunoSEQ multiplex PCR, and TCRdb holds only the in-frame ones, with some missing. The table shows around 270,000 clones, with 85% to 90% occurring only once. Sequencing was done on a sample of peripheral blood. The receptor source for this set is a woman between 55 and 75 years old with COVID-19, enrolled during active disease.

This clone was counted between two and nine times. The rearrangement uses TRBV5-4 and TRBJ1-2; 9 positions match TRBD1. V dropped 4 bases and J dropped 6; count of bases not matched to a gene: 7. Germline-derived CDR1 and CDR2 are SGHNT and YYREEE (reference sequence). This CDR3 has 14 residues. The chain's CDR3 is CASSRDREWDGYTF. CDR3 bases: TGTGCCAGCAGCCGGGACAGGGAATGGGATGGCTACACCTTC.

The J gene is TRBJ1-2, the V gene TRBV5-1; D is unclear. In germline, CDR1 is SGHRS, CDR2 YFSETQ. The CDR3 covers 12 residues. Trimming left V 8 bases short and J 5 bases short, with 13 bases between. The CDR3 bases are TGCGCCAGTACCGGGAGTCGGTATGGCTACACCTTC. It codes for CASTGSRYGYTF.

J is TRBJ2-1 and V is TRBV6-4, with TRBD2 matching over 8 bases. V lost 5 bases and J lost 1; bases outside the gene matches: 7. Germline V lookup: CDR1 MRHNA, CDR2 SNTAGT. This CDR3 has 16 amino acids. The CDR3 is CASSIDGGGSYNEQFF. The CDR3 DNA reads TGTGCCAGCAGTATAGACGGCGGGGGGTCCTACAATGAGCAGTTCTTC.

V is TRBV7-8 and J is TRBJ2-1, with TRBD2 as a possible D gene (5 bases). Per germline, CDR1 SGHVS and CDR2 FQNEAQ. V lost 1 base, J lost 5 bases, and 12 bases lay in between. The CDR3 is 15 amino acids. The CDR3: CASSLVSSVDNEQFF. CDR3 coding DNA: TGTGCCAGCAGCTTAGTGAGTAGCGTCGACAATGAGCAGTTCTTC.

This clone was counted only a few times. The rearrangement joins TRBV5-1 to TRBJ1-1; D may be TRBD1 (5 bases). CDR3 size: 19 residues. V lost 0 bases, J lost 0 bases, and 21 bases lay in between. CDR1 and CDR2 from the germline V gene are SGHRS and YFSETQ. This CDR3 reads CASSLGRGSTRGVNTEAFF. Here the CDR3 DNA reads TGCGCCAGCAGCTTGGGGCGGGGCTCTACCCGGGGGGTGAACACTGAAGCTTTCTTT.

This chain links TRBV15 with TRBJ2-5; TRBD2 agrees at 8 bases. CDR3 length: 17 amino acids. The V gene end was trimmed by 1 base and the J gene end by 5 bases; junction bases not matched to a gene: 12. Germline V lookup: CDR1 LNHNV, CDR2 YYDKDF (reference sequence). CDR3 DNA sequence: TGTGCCACCAGCAGAGGAACCGGGACTAGTATGCGGGAGACCCAGTACTTC. Protein sequence: CATSRGTGTSMRETQYF.

The chain combines TRBV6-2 or TRBV6-3 with TRBJ2-6; no reliable D call. The CDR3 extends over 15 amino acids. Germline assignment: CDR1 MNHEY and CDR2 SVGEGT. V lost 6 bases and J 1 base, leaving 10 bases between the germline ends. The CDR3 is CASSPLRSGANVLTF. The CDR3 bases are TGTGCCAGCAGCCCCCTCCGTTCTGGGGCCAACGTCCTGACTTTC.

In DNA, the CDR3 is TGTGCCAGTACCCTACAGGGGTTCGAGCAGTACTTC. Its translation is CASTLQGFEQYF. The J gene is TRBJ2-7, the V gene TRBV19, with 7 bases aligning to TRBD1. This CDR3 is built from 12 residues. V dropped 7 bases and J dropped 6; count of bases not matched to a gene: 6. From germline, CDR1 is LNHDA and CDR2 SQIVND (reference sequence).

The CDR3 sequence is CASSRQGGWTEAFF. CDR3 DNA: TGCGCCAGCAGCCGCCAGGGGGGTTGGACTGAAGCTTTCTTT. J is TRBJ1-1 and V is TRBV5-1; 7 positions match TRBD1. V was clipped by 4 bases and J by 5 bases; unmatched bases: 8. This CDR3 comprises 14 residues. Germline CDR1 SGHRS, CDR2 YFSETQ.